Shown below are 24 T cell receptor beta chains from a single sample sequenced in a study of shared clonotypes between healthy human individuals. Clones were sequenced by immunoSEQ multiplex PCR, and TCRdb holds only the in-frame ones, with some missing. The sample includes fewer than 600,000 clones, 79% of them seen just once. The sequenced sample consisted of PBMCs. The receptors come from a woman aged 40 to 55 in good health. Some clones in this sample may be carry-over from other donors' samples.

The V gene is TRBV29-1, the J gene TRBJ2-7; D is uncertain. Per the germline V gene, CDR1 is SQVTM and CDR2 is ANQGSEA. This CDR3 comprises 13 residues. V was cut by 7 bases and J by 2 bases, with 15 bases left in between. For the CDR3, the DNA is TGCAGCGCCGCCGGAAGGGTGGCCTACGAGCAGTACTTC. This encodes CSAAGRVAYEQYF.

This clone was seen a handful of times. The chain uses TRBV7-2 and TRBJ1-3; the D is unclear. There are 13 residues in the CDR3. CDR1 and CDR2 from the germline V gene are SGHTA and FQGNSA. V shed 7 bases and J shed 4 bases, with 11 bases lying between them. The DNA for the CDR3 is TGTGCCAGCACTCCGCTGGGGGGAAACACCATATATTTT. This sequence encodes CASTPLGGNTIYF.

The CDR3 here is CASSSLAGGGNEQFF. DNA for the CDR3: TGTGCCAGCAGCTCACTAGCGGGAGGCGGCAATGAGCAGTTCTTC. The chain uses TRBV7-8 and TRBJ2-1; 12 bases align to TRBD2. Germline CDR1 SGHVS, CDR2 FQNEAQ. Trimming at V came to 4 bases and at J to 6 bases, leaving 4 bases not matched to a gene. The CDR3 runs to 15 residues.

The chain links TRBV11-2 to TRBJ1-1; 8 nucleotides line up with TRBD1. The CDR3 has 17 residues. With 7 bases clipped from V and 0 bases from J, the junction kept 13 bases outside the gene matches. CDR1 is SGHAT and CDR2 is FQNNGV in the germline V gene. CDR3 bases: TGTGCCAGCATCCTCCTCGACCGGGACAGGTTGAACACTGAAGCTTTCTTT. Its protein product is CASILLDRDRLNTEAFF.

This clone was seen once. The chain is built from TRBV28 and TRBJ2-7, with TRBD2 matching 8 bases. V shed 6 bases and J 0 bases; nucleotides not matched to a gene: 10. The CDR3 consists of 16 residues. Germline V gene data show CDR1 as MDHEN and CDR2 as SYDVKM. Here the CDR3 DNA reads TGTGCCAGCAGCCAGATTAGCGGGGCCGGCTCCTACGAGCAGTACTTC. It codes for CASSQISGAGSYEQYF.

The V gene is TRBV27, the J gene TRBJ2-1, with D possibly matching TRBD1 (5 bases). The CDR3 is 13 residues long. Trimming pared 3 bases from V and 3 bases from J, leaving 6 bases between. From germline, CDR1 is MNHEY and CDR2 SMNVEV (reference sequence). CDR3 amino acids: CASSLQGYNEQFF. Written as DNA, the CDR3 is TGTGCCAGCAGTTTGCAGGGCTACAATGAGCAGTTCTTC.

The chain uses TRBV14 and TRBJ2-7, with D hard to call. V was trimmed by 1 base and J by 3 bases, leaving 4 bases between them. The CDR3 totals 12 residues. Germline V gene lookup returns CDR1 SGHDN and CDR2 FVKESK. CDR3 sequence reads: CASSQGHYEQYF. The CDR3 nucleotides read TGTGCCAGCAGCCAAGGGCACTACGAGCAGTACTTC.

About this clone itself: At the DNA level, this CDR3 is encoded by other sequences in the same sample as well. V gene TRBV5-1 combines with J gene TRBJ2-1; 8 bases are shared with TRBD1. Unmatched junction bases numbered 3, after V lost 2 bases and J lost 8 bases. This CDR3 is built from 13 residues. CDR1 and CDR2 from the germline V gene are SGHRS and YFSETQ. CDR3 region: CASSLGQGDEQFF. The DNA for the CDR3 is TGCGCCAGCAGCTTAGGACAGGGCGATGAGCAGTTCTTC.

The genes are TRBV15 and TRBJ2-5; TRBD2 matches at 13 bases. The CDR3 is 16 amino acids. V shed 1 base and J 6 bases; nucleotides not matched to a gene: 5. Germline-derived CDR1 and CDR2 are LNHNV and YYDKDF (reference sequence). The CDR3 nucleotides are TGTGCCACCAGCAGAGGAGGGACTAGCGGGGATAAGACCCAGTACTTC. It encodes CATSRGGTSGDKTQYF.

The chain joins TRBV4-2 to TRBJ2-1; TRBD2 aligns across 7 bases. Germline V gives CDR1 LGHNA, CDR2 YNFKEQ. Trimming removed 1 base from V and 6 bases from J; junction bases left unmatched: 12. The CDR3 is made up of 17 amino acids. DNA for the CDR3: TGTGCCAGCAGCCAAGGAACGGGGAGGGGAGTGGGCAATGAGCAGTTCTTC. It codes for CASSQGTGRGVGNEQFF.

This clone has a count of ten or more. V is TRBV6-6 and J is TRBJ1-1; D gene ambiguous. Trimming cost V 7 bases and J 3 bases, with 15 bases left between them. The CDR3 covers 14 residues. Germline assignment: CDR1 MNHNY and CDR2 SVGAGI (reference sequence). The CDR3 loop reads CASISYPEDTEAFF. The CDR3 nucleotides are TGTGCCAGCATATCCTATCCGGAGGACACTGAAGCTTTCTTT.

V and J are TRBV7-9 and TRBJ2-7; unclear D gene. Germline V lookup: CDR1 SEHNR, CDR2 FQNEAQ (reference sequence). The CDR3 sequence is 14 residues long. Trimming took off 1 base at V and 9 bases at J, with 16 bases between the two ends. CDR3 in DNA: TGTGCCAGCAGCTTAGTTCAGGCGACGGAGAGGCAGTACTTC. Protein sequence: CASSLVQATERQYF. Full variable domain (rest looked up from reference TRBV7-9 and TRBJ2-7): DTGVSQNPRHKITKRGQNVTFRCDPISEHNRLYWYRQTLGQGPEFLTYFQNEAQLEKSRLLSDRFSAERPKGSFSTLEIQRTEQGDSAMYLCASSLVQATERQYFGPGTRLTVT.

The chain employs TRBV18 and TRBJ2-1, with 9 positions matching TRBD2. The V and J ends lost 3 bases and 5 bases, in that order; junction bases with no gene match: 5. CDR1 is KGHSH, CDR2 LQKENI, per germline. The CDR3 has 15 residues. The CDR3 protein is CASSPAGGSNNEQFF. CDR3 coding DNA: TGTGCCAGCTCACCGGCGGGAGGGTCGAACAATGAGCAGTTCTTC.

The chain is built from TRBV28 and TRBJ2-7; TRBD2 matches at 8 bases. Germline V gives CDR1 MDHEN, CDR2 SYDVKM. The length of the CDR3 is 14 residues. The V and J ends lost 2 bases and 3 bases, in that order; junction bases with no gene match: 3. CDR3 sequence reads: CASSLPGRGYEQYF. The DNA of the CDR3 is TGTGCCAGCAGTTTACCCGGGAGGGGCTACGAGCAGTACTTC.

The CDR3 sequence: CASSLGDGASYEQYF. DNA for the CDR3: TGTGCCAGCAGCTTAGGGGACGGGGCCTCCTACGAGCAGTACTTC. This sequence joins TRBV14 and TRBJ2-7; either TRBD1 or TRBD2 may fit D (5 bases each). CDR3 length: 15 amino acids. Trimming removed 5 bases from V and 0 bases from J, with 14 bases in between. CDR1 and CDR2 from the germline V gene are SGHDN and FVKESK. The variable domain in full, with the rest retrieved from reference TRBV14 and TRBJ2-7, is EAGVTQFPSHSVIEKGQTVTLRCDPISGHDNLYWYRRVMGKEIKFLLHFVKESKQDESGMPNNRFLAERTGGTYSTLKVQPAELEDSGVYFCASSLGDGASYEQYFGPGTRLTVT.

For this clone: Distinct nucleotide sequences in the sample also encode this CDR3. The genes are TRBV9 and TRBJ2-1; D not certain. The V end was cut by 2 bases, the J end by 2 bases, with 8 bases between. Germline CDR1 and CDR2: SGDLS and YYNGEE. The CDR3 contains 14 residues. The CDR3 is CASSVDLAYNEQFF. DNA for the CDR3: TGTGCCAGCAGCGTCGACCTCGCCTACAATGAGCAGTTCTTC. The variable domain in full, with the rest retrieved from reference TRBV9 and TRBJ2-1, is DSGVTQTPKHLITATGQRVTLRCSPRSGDLSVYWYQQSLDQGLQFLIQYYNGEERAKGNILERFSAQQFPDLHSELNLSSLELGDSALYFCASSVDLAYNEQFFGPGTRLTVL.

The rearrangement uses TRBV10-3 and TRBJ2-7, with TRBD1 as a possible D gene (7 bases). V lost 0 bases, J lost 3 bases, and 18 bases lay in between. This CDR3 comprises 17 residues. Germline-derived CDR1 and CDR2 are ENHRY and SYGVKD. Here the CDR3 reads CAISESGERRGDYEQYF. The CDR3 bases are TGTGCCATCAGTGAGTCCGGAGAGCGCAGGGGGGACTACGAGCAGTACTTC.

This rearrangement joins TRBV14 to TRBJ2-5, with D unclear. V was shortened by 4 bases and J by 2 bases, with 14 bases between the two germline ends. This CDR3 is 15 amino acids long. Germline CDR1 is SGHDN and CDR2 is FVKESK. This CDR3 reads CASSPSTRFQETQYF. CDR3 DNA sequence: TGTGCCAGCAGCCCTAGTACCAGGTTTCAAGAGACCCAGTACTTC.

The chain recombines TRBV5-6 with TRBJ1-1; D may be TRBD1 (5 bases). V gave up 0 bases and J gave up 7 bases, with 10 bases separating them. Germline V CDR1 and CDR2: SGHDT, YYEEEE. This CDR3 region has 13 residues. CDR3 loop: CASSLGGGLEAFF. In DNA, the CDR3 is TGTGCCAGCAGCTTGGGTGGGGGACTTGAAGCTTTCTTT.

A note on this clone: Within the sample, other DNA sequences also encode this same CDR3. The V and J genes are TRBV7-2 and TRBJ2-3, with 10 bases fitting TRBD2. Germline V CDR1 and CDR2: SGHTA, FQGNSA. The CDR3 totals 15 residues. The V gene end was trimmed by 5 bases and the J gene end by 0 bases; junction bases not matched to a gene: 2. The CDR3 DNA is TGTGCCAGCAGCCTGACTAGCGGGAGCACAGATACGCAGTATTTT. Translating it yields CASSLTSGSTDTQYF.

This chain connects TRBV28 to TRBJ1-5; D is perhaps TRBD1 (5 bases). Germline values: CDR1 MDHEN, CDR2 SYDVKM. The CDR3 totals 12 residues. The germline V and J ends were trimmed by 8 bases and 4 bases, with 9 bases remaining between them. CDR3 coding DNA: TGTGCCAGCGCCAGGGTTAATCAGCCCCAGCATTTT. Translation gives CASARVNQPQHF. The full variable domain, with the rest looked up from reference TRBV28 and TRBJ1-5, is DVKVTQSSRYLVKRTGEKVFLECVQDMDHENMFWYRQDPGLGLRLIYFSYDVKMKEKGDIPEGYSVSREKKERFSLILESASTNQTSMYLCASARVNQPQHFGDGTRLSIL.

The CDR3 loop is CASSPLTSGRINEQFF. CDR3 bases: TGTGCCAGCAGCCCGTTGACTAGCGGGAGGATTAATGAGCAGTTCTTC. This rearrangement joins TRBV6-6 to TRBJ2-1; 13 bases fit TRBD2. CDR1 is MNHNY and CDR2 is SVGAGI in the germline V gene (reference sequence). V shed 6 bases, J shed 7 bases, and the junction held 9 bases outside the gene matches. The CDR3 spans 16 residues.

The chain is built from TRBV30 and TRBJ2-7, with 15 bases matching TRBD2. Germline V gene data show CDR1 as GTSNPN and CDR2 as SVGIG (reference sequence). Trimming removed 3 bases from V and 0 bases from J; junction bases left unmatched: 3. CDR3 size: 16 residues. The chain's CDR3 is CAWSRGLAGGSYEQYF. In DNA, the CDR3 is TGTGCCTGGAGCCGGGGACTAGCGGGAGGCTCCTACGAGCAGTACTTC.

Comments on this clone: The likely explanation is a read error, given a far larger clone one base away. The rearrangement uses TRBV7-8 and TRBJ2-2, with D possibly being TRBD1 (6 bases). The V end was cut by 6 bases, the J end by 6 bases, with 20 bases between. Germline values: CDR1 SGHVS, CDR2 FQNEAQ. The CDR3 is 16 residues long. The CDR3 protein is CASSFTPTGSAGELFF. For the CDR3, the DNA is TGTGCCAGCAGTTTCACACCAACAGGGTCGGCCGGGGAGCTGTTTTTT.